Following are 11 T cell receptor beta chains from one sample sequenced in a study of Graves' ophthalmopathy and Graves' hyperthyroidism. From RNA, the CDR3 regions of TCR beta chains were amplified and sequenced. Amplification began with first-round RT-PCR using HTBI primers, then second-round multiplex PCR was performed. Using its own MiXCR run on the multiplex PCR reads, TCRdb lists one record per CDR3 protein. There are a few hundred thousand distinct CDR3 sequences in the sample; about 17% occur only once, and 2.4% lies in the top ten. The sequencing input was peripheral blood. All receptors derive from an adult woman with stable Graves' hyperthyroidism.

At least ten counts were recorded for this clonotype. The rearrangement links TRBV28 to TRBJ1-1; the D gene is possibly TRBD1 (6 bases). The germline V gene has CDR1 MDHEN and CDR2 SYDVKM. CDR3 length equals 16 residues. The V end was cut by 5 bases, the J end by 7 bases, with 23 bases between. The CDR3 DNA follows: TGTGCCAGCAGTCCCCCCCGACAGGACCGAAAGAATGAAGCTTTCTTT. Its translation: CASSPPRQDRKNEAFF.

J is TRBJ1-2 and V is TRBV27, with D possibly being TRBD1 (6 bases). The CDR3 contains 16 residues. Trimming cost V 4 bases and J 0 bases, with 15 bases left between them. CDR1 is MNHEY and CDR2 is SMNVEV in the germline V gene (reference sequence). The CDR3 loop is CASSSRPTGANYGYTF. CDR3 nucleotides: TGTGCCAGCAGTTCCCGCCCGACAGGAGCTAACTATGGCTACACCTTC.

This clonotype was seen repeatedly, ten times or more. The CDR3 loop is CASTRPGTGNTEAFF. The CDR3 DNA sequence: TGTGCCAGCACCCGTCCCGGGACGGGGAACACTGAAGCTTTCTTT. The chain is built from TRBV12-3 or TRBV12-4 and TRBJ1-1, with D possibly TRBD1 on 5 matching bases. V was pared by 7 bases and J by 1 base, with 16 bases between. CDR3 size: 15 residues.

This clonotype was seen repeatedly, ten times or more. The chain combines TRBV7-3 with TRBJ1-1; TRBD1 might be the D (5 bases). The CDR3 length is 14 residues. The germline V gene encodes CDR1 SGHTA and CDR2 FQGTGA. Trimming took 0 bases from V and 4 from J, leaving 9 bases between them. The CDR3 DNA reads as TGTGCCAGCAGCTTAACGGGAGGGACCACTGAAGCTTTCTTT. Translating it yields CASSLTGGTTEAFF.

This clonotype was observed at least ten times. The CDR3 region has the DNA TGTGCCAGCAGTCCAGGGGGAGGGGGCTCCTACGAGCAGTACTTC. Its protein is CASSPGGGGSYEQYF. This chain connects TRBV6-1 to TRBJ2-7; D may match TRBD1 or TRBD2 (7 bases each). Per the germline V gene, CDR1 is MNHNS and CDR2 is SASEGT. V shed 5 bases and J shed 0 bases, with 14 bases lying between them. This CDR3 comprises 15 residues.

Notes on this clonotype: A much bigger clone sits one base away, suggesting this may be a read error. V usage is TRBV27 and J usage is TRBJ2-7; D remains ambiguous. Per the germline V gene, CDR1 is MNHEY and CDR2 is SMNVEV (reference sequence). The CDR3 has 13 amino acids. Trimming pared 2 bases from V and 1 base from J, leaving 6 bases between. CDR3 residues: CASSLGESYEQYF. In DNA, the CDR3 is TGTGCCAGCAGTTTAGGCGAATCCTACGAGCAGTACTTC.

This clonotype was detected ten times or more. The chain recombines TRBV12-3 or TRBV12-4 with TRBJ2-2; perhaps TRBD1 as D (5 bases). This CDR3 contains 17 residues. V dropped 4 bases and J dropped 3 bases, with 18 bases sitting between them. CDR3 loop: CASSSIRETAYTGELFF. In DNA, the CDR3 is TGTGCCAGCAGTTCTATTCGAGAGACAGCCTACACCGGGGAGCTGTTTTTT.

At least ten counts were recorded for this clonotype. V gene TRBV20-1 combines with J gene TRBJ2-7; D is perhaps TRBD2 (6 bases). This CDR3 comprises 14 residues. The germline gives CDR1 DFQATT, CDR2 SNEGSKA (reference sequence). The V end was cut by 2 bases, the J end by 5 bases, with 16 bases between. The CDR3 reads CSARRGQGGNEQYF. The CDR3 DNA follows: TGCAGTGCTAGACGAGGCCAGGGCGGGAACGAGCAGTACTTC.

This clonotype was counted between two and nine times. This may arise from a read error, as a much more abundant clone is one base away. The CDR3 bases are TGTGCCAGCAACTACGGCGGGACAGGGGTCTACGAGCAGTACTTC. As protein: CASNYGGTGVYEQYF. This sequence joins TRBV5-6 and TRBJ2-7; TRBD1 matches 10 bases. V lost 6 bases and J lost 3; bases outside the gene matches: 9. The V gene's germline CDR1 is SGHDT and CDR2 YYEEEE. The CDR3 sequence is 15 residues long.

The V gene is TRBV12-3 or TRBV12-4, the J gene TRBJ1-5; no clear D gene. The germline V and J ends were trimmed by 6 bases and 0 bases, with 15 bases remaining between them. The CDR3 totals 16 residues. Written as DNA, the CDR3 is TGTGCCAGCAGCCTCTTGAGCCCTTATAGCAATCAGCCCCAGCATTTT. Protein sequence: CASSLLSPYSNQPQHF.

At least ten counts were recorded for this clonotype. The V and J genes are TRBV7-2 and TRBJ1-6, with D perhaps matching TRBD1 (6 bases). The CDR3 consists of 15 residues. V lost 3 bases, J lost 5 bases, and 11 bases lay in between. CDR1 is SGHTA and CDR2 is FQGNSA in the germline V gene. The CDR3 sequence is CASSLQGQNNSPLHF. CDR3 sequence (DNA): TGTGCCAGCAGCTTGCAAGGACAGAATAATTCACCCCTCCACTTT.